This T cell receptor beta chain originates from a study of T cells in localized non-small cell lung cancer. The V gene's germline CDR1 is KGHSH and CDR2 LQKENI. The CDR3 contains 14 residues. Trimming pared 3 bases from V and 2 bases from J, leaving 7 bases between. Sequencing used immunoSEQ multiplex PCR; TCRdb keeps in-frame clones, though not all of them. The sample lists roughly 30,000 clones, about 92% occurring once. The chain links TRBV18 to TRBJ2-2, with no clear D. The sample here was peripheral blood mononuclear cells, taken before any cancer treatment. The receptor's source is a woman between 40 and 69 years old with stage III lung adenocarcinoma. CDR3 sequence (DNA): TGTGCCAGCTCACCTGACATAAACACCGGGGAGCTGTTTTTT. As protein: CASSPDINTGELFF.